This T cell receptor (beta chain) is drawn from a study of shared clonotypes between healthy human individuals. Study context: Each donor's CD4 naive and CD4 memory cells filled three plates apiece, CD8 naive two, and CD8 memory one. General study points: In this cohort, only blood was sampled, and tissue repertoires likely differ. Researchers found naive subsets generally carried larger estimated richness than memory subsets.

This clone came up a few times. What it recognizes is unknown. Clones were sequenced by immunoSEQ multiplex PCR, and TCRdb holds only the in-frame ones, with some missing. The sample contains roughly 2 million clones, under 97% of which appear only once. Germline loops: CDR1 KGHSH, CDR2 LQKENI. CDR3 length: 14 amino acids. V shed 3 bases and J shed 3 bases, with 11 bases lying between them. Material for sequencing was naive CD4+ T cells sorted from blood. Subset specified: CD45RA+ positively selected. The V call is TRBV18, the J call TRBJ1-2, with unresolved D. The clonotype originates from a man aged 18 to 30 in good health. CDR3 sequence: CASSPLNGDYGYTF. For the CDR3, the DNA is TGTGCCAGCTCACCCCTGAACGGAGACTATGGCTACACCTTC.